Detailed here is one TCR beta chain. This receptor's antigen is unknown. No quality values exist for individual bases; no much larger clone is one base distant. V is pared back by 1 base and J by 2 bases, with 7 bases lying between the germline termini. Reading from cysteine to phenylalanine, the CDR3 counts 14 amino acids. The retained sequence is limited to the CDR3, 42 bases, with the frame set at the first base. According to the germline V gene, CDR1 reads SGHAT and CDR2 reads FQNNGV. This sample was taken from a study of T cell repertoires in enteric fever listed by TCRdb under 2018. About the full investigation: Working with volunteers who had been experimentally challenged with Salmonella Typhi or Paratyphi A, the study rebuilt the Salmonella-specific repertoire of their circulating effector CD4+ T cells. T cells were stained, including ex vivo, with tetramers loaded with CdtB(105-125) peptide variants (SP110Y, ST110H). Live fluorescence barcoding was joined in the study by mass cytometry, by T cell receptor sequencing and by unbiased single-cell cloning. Circulating effector CD4+ T cells responding to Salmonella infection were identified by mass cytometry.

Overall study outcomes, separate from this receptor: Single amino acid variations in the immunodominant proteins CdtB and PhoN appeared to drive accumulation of T cells not cross-reacting between serovars. Expanded clonotypes included cross-reactive responses against distantly related Salmonella serovars and clones recognizing antigens unique to S. Typhi or S. Paratyphi A. S. Typhi- and S. Paratyphi A-specific immunodominant T cell antigens were identified as HlyE and CdtB, respectively.

Data came from an Illumina MiSeq. TCRdb reran the public reads through fastp at Q25 and MiXCR, keeping productive beta chains. Each entry merges the rows of one CDR3 protein and shows their most common DNA and genes. This sample gives around 1,500 distinct CDR3 sequences in total; 30% to 45% of them show up just once. The ten top clones hold approximately 19% of the sample. What was sequenced was CCR7- CD38- CD4+ T cells from PBMCs. This receptor chain uses TRBV11-2 and TRBJ2-3; too little of a D gene remains to name it. This TCR derives from a human donor with Salmonella enteric fever, either typhoid or paratyphoid (not recorded which). The base sequence is TGTGCCAGCAGCTTAGGTCTAATCACAGATACGCAGTATTTT. It translates as CASSLGLITDTQYF.